This entry lists 15 T cell receptor beta chains sequenced from one sample in a study of early T cells in non-severe SARS-CoV-2 infection. In TCRdb, the 5' RACE reads were re-called with MiXCR into one record per CDR3 protein. Here the sample spans roughly 70,000 distinct CDR3 sequences, around 20% being singletons. The sample in question was whole blood, obtained at baseline. These receptors were collected from an adult who was a healthcare worker with PCR-confirmed SARS-CoV-2 infection or an uninfected control (not recorded which).

A few counts support this clonotype. The CDR3: CASSLGFGTGEKLFF. In DNA, the CDR3 is TGTGCCAGCAGCTTAGGTTTCGGGACAGGCGAAAAACTGTTTTTT. The chain employs TRBV7-9 and TRBJ1-4; 8 nucleotides line up with TRBD1. The V gene's germline CDR1 is SEHNR and CDR2 FQNEAQ (reference sequence). V was clipped by 1 base and J by 8 bases; unmatched bases: 6. CDR3 size: 15 residues.

This clonotype was counted only a few times. The chain uses TRBV3-1 and TRBJ2-5; D gene unclear. Germline values: CDR1 LGHDT, CDR2 YNNKEL (reference sequence). CDR3 length: 13 residues. The V end lost 6 bases, the J end lost 5 bases, and 13 bases lay between the germline ends. CDR3 sequence: CASSRPGAETQYF. The DNA for the CDR3 is TGTGCCAGCAGTAGACCTGGTGCGGAGACCCAGTACTTC.

This clonotype occurred a few times. The chain joins TRBV20-1 to TRBJ2-5; TRBD1 is a possible D gene (6 bases). V was trimmed by 2 bases and J by 2 bases, leaving 15 bases between them. This CDR3 has 15 residues. Per germline, CDR1 DFQATT and CDR2 SNEGSKA (reference sequence). The CDR3 spells CSARLQWGQQETQYF. The CDR3 region has the DNA TGCAGTGCTAGACTCCAGTGGGGACAACAAGAGACCCAGTACTTC.

This clonotype was seen ten or more times. V and J are TRBV29-1 and TRBJ1-1; D ambiguous. There are 13 residues in the CDR3. The V gene's germline CDR1 is SQVTM and CDR2 ANQGSEA. The V and J ends lost 6 bases and 4 bases respectively, with 15 bases between them. CDR3 nucleotide sequence: TGCAGCGTCGTCGCCGGTTATGGCACTGAAGCTTTCTTT. It translates to CSVVAGYGTEAFF.

This clonotype has more than one count but fewer than ten. The chain uses TRBV7-6 and TRBJ2-1; D unclear. Trimming shortened V by 3 bases and J by 6 bases, and 9 bases separated the two germline ends. This CDR3 has 13 residues. The germline V gene encodes CDR1 SGHVS and CDR2 FNYEAQ. CDR3 sequence (DNA): TGTGCCAGCAGCTTCGTTGGCCCCAATGAGCAGTTCTTC. Translation gives CASSFVGPNEQFF.

This clonotype was counted between two and nine times. CDR3 protein: CASSLGGDGEKLFF. Here the CDR3 DNA reads TGCGCCAGCAGCTTGGGAGGGGATGGGGAAAAACTGTTTTTT. The chain employs TRBV5-1 and TRBJ1-4, with TRBD1 as a possible D gene (5 bases). The germline V and J ends were trimmed by 0 bases and 8 bases, with 11 bases remaining between them. The CDR3 is 14 amino acids. Germline CDR1 is SGHRS and CDR2 is YFSETQ.

This clonotype occurred a few times. V is TRBV6-5 and J is TRBJ1-5; D unresolved. The germline gives CDR1 MNHEY, CDR2 SVGAGI. The CDR3 loop spans 14 amino acids. V was cut by 0 bases and J by 4 bases, with 7 bases left in between. The CDR3 reads CASSYSRLNQPQHF. Written as DNA, the CDR3 is TGTGCCAGCAGTTACTCGAGACTGAATCAGCCCCAGCATTTT.

The CDR3 loop is CASSDAPDTQYF. The CDR3, as DNA: TGTGCCAGCAGCGATGCCCCAGATACGCAGTATTTT. The rearrangement joins TRBV11-2 to TRBJ2-3; D gene ambiguous. The V gene lost 5 bases and the J gene lost 4 bases, with 7 bases spanning the gap. This CDR3 spans 12 amino acids. The germline V gene has CDR1 SGHAT and CDR2 FQNNGV.

CDR3 region: CASSLYGRLNQPQHF. The CDR3 nucleotides read TGTGCCAGCAGTTTATATGGGCGGTTAAATCAGCCCCAGCATTTT. The J gene is TRBJ1-5, the V gene TRBV27; the D is unclear. CDR1 and CDR2 from the germline V gene are MNHEY and SMNVEV (reference sequence). This CDR3 has 15 amino acids. Trimming pared 1 base from V and 4 bases from J, leaving 11 bases between.

The genes are TRBV3-1 and TRBJ1-3, with D unclear. The CDR3 contains 15 residues. Trimming removed 1 base at V and 0 bases at J, with 7 bases between. The germline gives CDR1 LGHDT, CDR2 YNNKEL (reference sequence). The DNA of the CDR3 is TGTGCCAGCAGCCAAGCGGCCAGCTCTGGAAACACCATATATTTT. The encoded protein is CASSQAASSGNTIYF.

This chain links TRBV4-1 with TRBJ2-1; 8 nucleotides match TRBD1. Germline lookup yields CDR1 MGHRA and CDR2 YSYEKL. The CDR3 loop spans 14 amino acids. Germline trimming cut 8 bases from V and 3 bases from J; bases unmatched to any gene: 6. CDR3 in DNA: TGCGCCAGCCAAAACGGACAGGGCTACAATGAGCAGTTCTTC. This codes for CASQNGQGYNEQFF.

The chain uses TRBV5-1 and TRBJ2-2, with D possibly being TRBD1 (6 bases). Germline V gene sequence: CDR1 SGHRS, CDR2 YFSETQ. V was trimmed by 1 base and J by 7 bases, leaving 11 bases between them. The CDR3 is 14 amino acids. The CDR3 is CASSLSGDGGELFF. The CDR3 coding sequence is TGCGCCAGCAGCTTGTCAGGGGACGGCGGGGAGCTGTTTTTT.

Only a few counts were recorded for this clonotype. The rearrangement uses TRBV28 and TRBJ1-1; D is uncertain. The CDR3 runs 12 residues. V shed 6 bases and J shed 10 bases, with 15 bases lying between them. CDR1 and CDR2 from the germline V gene are MDHEN and SYDVKM. The CDR3 sequence is CASSLREGRAFF. The CDR3 DNA is TGTGCCAGCAGCCTTCGGGAAGGCAGAGCTTTCTTT.

The gene calls are TRBV20-1 and TRBJ2-7; 10 positions agree with TRBD1. Germline lookup yields CDR1 DFQATT and CDR2 SNEGSKA (reference sequence). The CDR3 consists of 13 residues. V lost 8 bases, J lost 6 bases, and 10 bases stayed unmatched. CDR3 nucleotide sequence: TGCAGTACACTCCGGGACAGGGGCCCCGAGCAGTACTTC. This gives the protein CSTLRDRGPEQYF.

The rearrangement uses TRBV7-9 and TRBJ2-5; possible D gene TRBD1, 6 bases. Germline V lookup: CDR1 SEHNR, CDR2 FQNEAQ (reference sequence). This CDR3 contains 15 residues. The V gene lost 5 bases and the J gene lost 0 bases, with 13 bases spanning the gap. CDR3 in DNA: TGTGCCAGCAGCCAAAACAGGGTCCACCAAGAGACCCAGTACTTC. Protein: CASSQNRVHQETQYF.